This TCR beta chain was recorded in a study of technical replicates of blood from a few donors. From germline, CDR1 is SNHLY and CDR2 FYNNEI. The CDR3 totals 15 residues. Trimming cost V 6 bases and J 8 bases; bases outside gene matches: 7. Clones were read by immunoSEQ multiplex PCR, and TCRdb kept only the in-frame ones, dropping some. Of more than 70,000 clones listed, around 96% are singletons. The TCR originated in a human donor in good health. This sequence joins TRBV2 and TRBJ2-1; 13 nucleotides line up with TRBD2. What was sequenced was T cells isolated from PBMCs. DNA of the CDR3: TGTGCCAGCAGGGGGACTAGCGGGGAGCACGATGAGCAGTTCTTC. Translation: CASRGTSGEHDEQFF.